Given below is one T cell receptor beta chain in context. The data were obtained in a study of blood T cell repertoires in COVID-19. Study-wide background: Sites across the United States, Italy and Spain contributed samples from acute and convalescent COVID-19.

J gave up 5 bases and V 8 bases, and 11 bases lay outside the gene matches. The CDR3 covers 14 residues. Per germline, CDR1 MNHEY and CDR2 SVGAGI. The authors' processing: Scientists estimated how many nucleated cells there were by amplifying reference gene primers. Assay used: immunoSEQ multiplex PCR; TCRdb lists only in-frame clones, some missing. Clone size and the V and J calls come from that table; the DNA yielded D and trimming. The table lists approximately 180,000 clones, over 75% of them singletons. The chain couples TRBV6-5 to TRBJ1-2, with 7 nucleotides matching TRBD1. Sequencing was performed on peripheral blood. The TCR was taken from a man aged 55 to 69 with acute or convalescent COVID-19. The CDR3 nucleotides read TGTGCCAGCCGAACATGGGACAGATCTTATGGCTACACCTTC. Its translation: CASRTWDRSYGYTF.